The T cell receptor (beta chain) described here comes from a study of T cell responses to AZD1222 COVID-19 vaccine. Overall study results and limits: Nearly half of the spike-specific TCRs reportedly recognize variant regions that carry no mutations. Regions 160-218 and 743-854 dominated among vaccine-associated CD4 TCRs spanning spike. It should be noted that donors were predominantly white British and more often female, and clonal diversity was possibly underestimated. Among AZD1222 vaccinees, only six or seven were seropositive at baseline.

About this clone: Its antigen is currently unknown.

The junction had 3 bases not matched to a gene; V was cut back by 6 bases and J by 4 bases. CDR1 is MNHEY and CDR2 is SVGAGI in the germline V gene. The CDR3 totals 13 residues. The assay was immunoSEQ multiplex PCR, and TCRdb's table has in-frame clones only and misses some. The profile shows some 100,000 clones, 85% to 90% of them singletons. This sequence was found in an adult in good health. The material was peripheral blood, obtained on day 0 of AZD1222 vaccination. The V gene is TRBV6-5, the J gene TRBJ2-7, with 10 bases identical to TRBD2. As DNA, the CDR3 is TGTGCCAGCAGCCGGACTAGCGGATACGAGCAGTACTTC. Protein: CASSRTSGYEQYF.